Detailed here is one T cell receptor beta chain. Its matching antigen is unknown. The record originates from a study of Graves' ophthalmopathy and Graves' hyperthyroidism. Notes on the study in general: The blood repertoire also included most expanded thyroid clonotypes above 0.001 frequency.

Clinical symptoms, serum thyroxine, TRAb, thyroid ultrasound and orbital computed tomography formed the basis of diagnosis. The CDR3 consists of 13 residues. The germline gives CDR1 MNHEY, CDR2 SVGAGI. V lost 7 bases, J lost 10 bases, and 14 bases lay in between. The authors amplified TCR beta CDR3 regions from RNA transcripts. The first round was an RT-PCR with HTBI primers, and the second round was a multiplex PCR. TCRdb processed the multiplex PCR reads anew with MiXCR; each CDR3 protein has one entry. The repertoire holds 680,000 or so distinct CDR3 sequences, about 24% seen once, with approximately 7% in the top ten.

This receptor was taken from a woman in her late teens or twenties with stable Graves' hyperthyroidism. Some clones in this sample may be carry-over from other donors' samples. V and J are TRBV6-5 and TRBJ1-6; TRBD1 might be the D (6 bases). Sequencing used peripheral blood. CDR3 coding DNA: TGTGCCAGCACCAAGGACAGTGGCTCACCCCTCCACTTT. Protein: CASTKDSGSPLHF.